The next 5 T cell receptor beta chains were all read from a single sample in a study of blood T cell repertoires in COVID-19. TCRdb's copy holds only in-frame clones and misses some; the assay was immunoSEQ multiplex PCR. The repertoire holds 300,000 or so clones, with roughly nine tenths as singletons. The source material was PBMCs or T cells enriched from blood (not recorded which). The receptors were sampled from a man aged 55-75 years who had recovered from COVID-19.

Regarding this clone: A junction boundary mismatches the germline segment, possibly from a read error. The chain is built from TRBV27 and TRBJ2-7; TRBD1 agrees at 8 bases. The CDR3 covers 14 residues. Germline V CDR1 and CDR2: MNHEY, SMNVEV (reference sequence). The CDR3 is CASGLGQGTYEQYF. CDR3 DNA: TGTGCCAGCGGTTTAGGACAGGGAACCTACGAGCAGTACTTC.

CDR3 DNA: TGTGCCAGCAGCCTATACGGTAGGGGGCGTCAGCCCCAGCATTTT. Translated: CASSLYGRGRQPQHF. J is TRBJ1-5 and V is TRBV5-6, with 7 bases fitting TRBD1. CDR3 length: 15 amino acids. The junction had 10 bases not matched to a gene; V was cut back by 4 bases and J by 6 bases. Germline CDR1 and CDR2: SGHDT and YYEEEE. Supplemented by reference TRBV5-6 and TRBJ1-5, the full variable domain reads DAGVTQSPTHLIKTRGQQVTLRCSPKSGHDTVSWYQQALGQGPQFIFQYYEEEERQRGNFPDRFSGHQFPNYSSELNVNALLLGDSALYLCASSLYGRGRQPQHFGDGTRLSIL.

This chain uses TRBV3-1 (or the pseudogene TRBV3-2) with TRBJ2-7; 9 bases are shared with TRBD2. Germline-derived CDR1 and CDR2 are LGHDT and YNNKEL (reference sequence). V shed 1 base, J shed 2 bases, and the junction held 15 bases outside the gene matches. The CDR3 length is 19 residues. The CDR3 region has the DNA TGTGCCAGCAGCCAAGGACAGTGGGGCGAGACTAGCGGCACCTACGAGCAGTACTTC. Encoded protein: CASSQGQWGETSGTYEQYF.

DNA for the CDR3: TGTGCCAGCTCACTCTCCGCAGGGGGCGCCGATACGCAGTATTTT. This sequence encodes CASSLSAGGADTQYF. The chain combines TRBV18 with TRBJ2-3, with 8 nucleotides matching TRBD1. CDR1 is KGHSH and CDR2 is LQKENI in the germline V gene. The J segment lost 6 bases and the V segment lost 4 bases, leaving 9 bases of the junction unmatched. This CDR3 is built from 15 residues.

This chain connects TRBV12-2 to TRBJ1-5; the table's D call, TRBD1, has no DNA check behind it. TRBV12-2 is listed as a pseudogene. This CDR3 region has 17 residues. The CDR3 loop reads CASRPGPTGGDFQPQHF. The CDR3 DNA reads as TGTGCAAGTCGCCCTGGACCGACAGGGGGCGATTTTCAGCCCCAGCATTTT.